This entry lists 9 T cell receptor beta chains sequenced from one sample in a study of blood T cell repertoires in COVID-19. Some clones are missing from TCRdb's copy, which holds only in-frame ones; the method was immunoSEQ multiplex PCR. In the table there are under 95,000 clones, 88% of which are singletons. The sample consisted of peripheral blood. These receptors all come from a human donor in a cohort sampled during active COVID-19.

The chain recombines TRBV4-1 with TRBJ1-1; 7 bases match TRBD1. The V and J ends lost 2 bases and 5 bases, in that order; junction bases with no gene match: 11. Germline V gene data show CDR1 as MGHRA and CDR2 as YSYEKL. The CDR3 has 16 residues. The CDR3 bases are TGCGCCAGCAGCCAAATCGGTCAGGGGGTGAGGACTGAAGCTTTCTTT. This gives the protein CASSQIGQGVRTEAFF.

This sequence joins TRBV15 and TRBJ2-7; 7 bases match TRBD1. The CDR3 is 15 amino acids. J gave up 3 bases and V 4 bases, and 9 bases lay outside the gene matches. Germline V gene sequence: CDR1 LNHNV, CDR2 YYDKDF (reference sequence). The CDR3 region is CATSKVDRDVYEQYF. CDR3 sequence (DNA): TGTGCCACCAGCAAAGTCGACAGGGATGTCTACGAGCAGTACTTC.

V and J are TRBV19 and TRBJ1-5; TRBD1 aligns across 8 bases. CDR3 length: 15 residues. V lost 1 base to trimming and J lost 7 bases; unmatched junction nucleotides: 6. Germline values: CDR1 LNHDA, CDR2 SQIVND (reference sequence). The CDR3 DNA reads TGTGCCAGTAGTATAGGGCAGGGGGCCAGGCAGCCCCAGCATTTT. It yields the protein CASSIGQGARQPQHF.

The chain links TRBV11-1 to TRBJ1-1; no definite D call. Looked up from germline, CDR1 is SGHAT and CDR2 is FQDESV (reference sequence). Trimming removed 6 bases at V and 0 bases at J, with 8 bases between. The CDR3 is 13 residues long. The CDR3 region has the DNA TGTGCCAGCAGTTGGCAAATGAACACTGAAGCTTTCTTT. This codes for CASSWQMNTEAFF.

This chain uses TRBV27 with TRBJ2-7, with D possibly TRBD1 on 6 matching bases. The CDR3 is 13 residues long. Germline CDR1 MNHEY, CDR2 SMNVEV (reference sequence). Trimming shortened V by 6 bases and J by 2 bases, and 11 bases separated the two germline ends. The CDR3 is CASSRGGTYEQYF. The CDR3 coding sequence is TGTGCCAGCAGCAGAGGGGGAACCTACGAGCAGTACTTC.

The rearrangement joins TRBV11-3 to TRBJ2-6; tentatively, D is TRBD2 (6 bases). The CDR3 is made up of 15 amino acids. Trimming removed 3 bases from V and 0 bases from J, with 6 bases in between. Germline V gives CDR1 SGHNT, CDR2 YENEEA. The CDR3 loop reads CASSFGGSGANVLTF. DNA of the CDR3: TGTGCCAGCAGCTTCGGGGGCTCTGGGGCCAACGTCCTGACTTTC.

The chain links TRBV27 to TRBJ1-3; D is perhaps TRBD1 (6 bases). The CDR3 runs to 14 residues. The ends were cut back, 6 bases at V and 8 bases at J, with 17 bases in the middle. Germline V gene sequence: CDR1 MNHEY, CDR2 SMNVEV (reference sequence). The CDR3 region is CASRRSGEGDTIYF. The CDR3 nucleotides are TGTGCCAGCAGACGCTCGGGGGAGGGGGACACCATATATTTT.

The CDR3 loop is CASKQGIEDTQYF. As DNA, the CDR3 is TGTGCCAGCAAACAGGGGATCGAAGATACGCAGTATTTT. This chain uses TRBV6-5 with TRBJ2-3; 7 bases are a match to TRBD1. V trimming: 7 bases; J trimming: 5 bases; junction bases outside the gene matches: 6. Germline values: CDR1 MNHEY, CDR2 SVGAGI. The CDR3 sequence is 13 residues long.

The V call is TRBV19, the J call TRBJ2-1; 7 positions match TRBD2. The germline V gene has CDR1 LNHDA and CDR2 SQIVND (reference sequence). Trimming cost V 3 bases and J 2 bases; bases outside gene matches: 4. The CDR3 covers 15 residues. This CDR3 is CASSMGGGPYNEQFF. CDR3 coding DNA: TGTGCCAGTAGTATGGGGGGAGGGCCCTACAATGAGCAGTTCTTC.